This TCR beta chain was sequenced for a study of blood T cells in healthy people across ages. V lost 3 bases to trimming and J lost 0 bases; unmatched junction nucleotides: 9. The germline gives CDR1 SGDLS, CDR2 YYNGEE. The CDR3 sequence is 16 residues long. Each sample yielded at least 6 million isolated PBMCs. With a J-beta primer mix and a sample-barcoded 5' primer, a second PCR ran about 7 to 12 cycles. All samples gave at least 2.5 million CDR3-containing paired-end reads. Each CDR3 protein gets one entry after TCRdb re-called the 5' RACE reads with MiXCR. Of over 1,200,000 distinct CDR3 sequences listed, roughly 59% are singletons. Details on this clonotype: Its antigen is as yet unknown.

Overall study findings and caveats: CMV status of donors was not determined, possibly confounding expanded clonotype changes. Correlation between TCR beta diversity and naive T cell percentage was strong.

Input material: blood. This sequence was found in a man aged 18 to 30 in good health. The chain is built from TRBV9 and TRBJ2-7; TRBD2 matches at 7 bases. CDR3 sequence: CASSARGAGSSYEQYF. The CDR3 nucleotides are TGTGCCAGCAGCGCGAGAGGAGCGGGAAGCTCCTACGAGCAGTACTTC.